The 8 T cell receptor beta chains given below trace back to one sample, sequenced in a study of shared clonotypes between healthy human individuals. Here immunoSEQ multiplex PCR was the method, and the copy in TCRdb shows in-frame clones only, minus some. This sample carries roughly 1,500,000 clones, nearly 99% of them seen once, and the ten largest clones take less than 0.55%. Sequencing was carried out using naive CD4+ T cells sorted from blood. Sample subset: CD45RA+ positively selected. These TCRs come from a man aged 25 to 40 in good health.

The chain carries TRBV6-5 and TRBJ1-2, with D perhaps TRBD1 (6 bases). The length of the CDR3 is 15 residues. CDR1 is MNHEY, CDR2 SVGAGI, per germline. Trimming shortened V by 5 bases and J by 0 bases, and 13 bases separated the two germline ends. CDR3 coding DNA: TGTGCCAGCAGTACCGGACAGCGCCCTAACTATGGCTACACCTTC. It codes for CASSTGQRPNYGYTF.

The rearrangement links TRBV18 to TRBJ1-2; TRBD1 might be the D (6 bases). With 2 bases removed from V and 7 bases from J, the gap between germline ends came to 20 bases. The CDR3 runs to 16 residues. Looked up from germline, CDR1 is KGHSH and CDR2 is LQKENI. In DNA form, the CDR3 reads TGTGCCAGCTCACCAGGCAGCCCAGGCCTCAGGGGTGGCTACACCTTC. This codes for CASSPGSPGLRGGYTF.

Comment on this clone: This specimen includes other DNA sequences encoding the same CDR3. CDR3 nucleotides: TGTGCCAGTAGCGGTGGAGCCAAAAACATTCAGTACTTC. Amino acid sequence: CASSGGAKNIQYF. This rearrangement joins TRBV14 to TRBJ2-4; D is perhaps TRBD2 (6 bases). There are 13 residues in the CDR3. V lost 9 bases, J lost 0 bases, and 9 bases lay in between. Germline lookup yields CDR1 SGHDN and CDR2 FVKESK.

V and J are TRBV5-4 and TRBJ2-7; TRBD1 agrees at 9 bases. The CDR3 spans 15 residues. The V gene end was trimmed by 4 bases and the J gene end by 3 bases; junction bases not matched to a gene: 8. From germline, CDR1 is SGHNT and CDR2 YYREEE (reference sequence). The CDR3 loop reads CASSMGQGRLYEQYF. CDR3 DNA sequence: TGTGCCAGCAGCATGGGACAGGGCAGGCTCTACGAGCAGTACTTC. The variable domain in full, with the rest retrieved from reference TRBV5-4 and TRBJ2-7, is ETGVTQSPTHLIKTRGQQVTLRCSSQSGHNTVSWYQQALGQGPQFIFQYYREEENGRGNFPPRFSGLQFPNYSSELNVNALELDDSALYLCASSMGQGRLYEQYFGPGTRLTVT.

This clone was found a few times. The CDR3 nucleotides read TGCGCCAGCAGCTTGACCGGGAGCAGTGAAAAACTGTTTTTT. Translation: CASSLTGSSEKLFF. The V and J genes are TRBV5-1 and TRBJ1-4, with no clear D. In germline, CDR1 is SGHRS, CDR2 YFSETQ. This CDR3 contains 14 residues. The germline V and J ends were trimmed by 1 base and 7 bases, with 11 bases remaining between them.

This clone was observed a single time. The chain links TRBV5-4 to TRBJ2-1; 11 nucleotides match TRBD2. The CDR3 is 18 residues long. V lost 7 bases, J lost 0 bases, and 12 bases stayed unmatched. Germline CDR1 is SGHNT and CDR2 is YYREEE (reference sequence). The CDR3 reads CASRRGLADTISYNEQFF. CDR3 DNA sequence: TGTGCCAGCCGTAGGGGACTAGCGGATACCATCTCCTACAATGAGCAGTTCTTC. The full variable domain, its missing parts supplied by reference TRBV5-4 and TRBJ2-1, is ETGVTQSPTHLIKTRGQQVTLRCSSQSGHNTVSWYQQALGQGPQFIFQYYREEENGRGNFPPRFSGLQFPNYSSELNVNALELDDSALYLCASRRGLADTISYNEQFFGPGTRLTVL.

The CDR3 DNA sequence: TGTGCCAGCAGCGTAGAAACCCTCGGGGGAACCGGGGAGCTGTTTTTT. Translating it yields CASSVETLGGTGELFF. V and J are TRBV9 and TRBJ2-2, with TRBD2 as a possible D gene (6 bases). CDR3 length: 16 residues. Germline CDR1 and CDR2: SGDLS and YYNGEE. V lost 0 bases, J lost 5 bases, and 14 bases lay in between.

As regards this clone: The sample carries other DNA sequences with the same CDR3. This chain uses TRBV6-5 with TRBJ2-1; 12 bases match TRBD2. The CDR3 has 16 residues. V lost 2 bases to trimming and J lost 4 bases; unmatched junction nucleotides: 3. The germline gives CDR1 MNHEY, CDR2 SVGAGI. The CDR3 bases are TGTGCCAGCAGTTACCGAACTAGCGGGAGGTACAATGAGCAGTTCTTC. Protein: CASSYRTSGRYNEQFF.